Given below is one TCR beta chain in context. Its antigen is still unknown. Germline V gene lookup returns CDR1 LGHNA and CDR2 YNFKEQ. The CDR3 extends over 16 amino acids. J was trimmed by 8 bases and V by 4 bases; bases with no gene match: 7. This sample stems from a study of Ad26.COV2.S vaccination and SARS-CoV-2 variants. Study context: The Ad26.COV2.S arm of the COV1001 trial was where the donor was placed. Study-wide results and limits: Possibly, TCR breadth and depth analyses underestimated total T cell responses. Vaccine recipients posted higher spike-specific TCR breadth than their placebo counterparts.

Treatment denoted: approximately 18 received Ad26.COV2.S at low or high dose, single or two shots; 5 received placebo; per-sample allocation not given. It was on day 63 after the first vaccine or placebo injection that samples were taken. Ad26 vector vaccine expressed Wuhan-strain SARS-CoV-2 spike. Using immunoSEQ multiplex PCR, the repertoire was profiled, and TCRdb retains in-frame clones only, with some absent. The sample lists about 280,000 clones, about 89% occurring once. This TCR was recovered from a person aged 18-60 years who received the Ad26.COV2.S COVID-19 vaccine or a placebo. The rearrangement uses TRBV4-2 and TRBJ2-1; 14 nucleotides align to TRBD2. The specimen comprised peripheral blood, sampled in a trial of Ad26.COV2.S vaccine versus placebo. CDR3 coding DNA: TGTGCCAGCAGCCCGAGAGGGACTAGCGGGGGAGATGAGCAGTTCTTC. Its translation is CASSPRGTSGGDEQFF.